The T cell receptor (beta chain) described here comes from a study of shared clonotypes between healthy human individuals. The CDR3 sequence is 13 residues long. V was shortened by 8 bases and J by 8 bases, with 18 bases between the two germline ends. Germline values: CDR1 LNHNV, CDR2 YYDKDF (reference sequence). Method: immunoSEQ multiplex PCR; TCRdb's copy keeps in-frame clones and lacks some. This sample carries hundreds of thousands of clones, 97% of them seen once, and the ten largest clones take about 0.06%. The chain is built from TRBV15 and TRBJ1-1; no reliable D call. The source is a young woman in good health. What was sequenced was naive CD4+ T cells sorted from blood. Subset noted: CD45RA+ positively selected. The CDR3 loop is CATRPQSEREAFF. The CDR3 DNA sequence: TGTGCCACCCGGCCACAGTCAGAACGAGAAGCTTTCTTT.